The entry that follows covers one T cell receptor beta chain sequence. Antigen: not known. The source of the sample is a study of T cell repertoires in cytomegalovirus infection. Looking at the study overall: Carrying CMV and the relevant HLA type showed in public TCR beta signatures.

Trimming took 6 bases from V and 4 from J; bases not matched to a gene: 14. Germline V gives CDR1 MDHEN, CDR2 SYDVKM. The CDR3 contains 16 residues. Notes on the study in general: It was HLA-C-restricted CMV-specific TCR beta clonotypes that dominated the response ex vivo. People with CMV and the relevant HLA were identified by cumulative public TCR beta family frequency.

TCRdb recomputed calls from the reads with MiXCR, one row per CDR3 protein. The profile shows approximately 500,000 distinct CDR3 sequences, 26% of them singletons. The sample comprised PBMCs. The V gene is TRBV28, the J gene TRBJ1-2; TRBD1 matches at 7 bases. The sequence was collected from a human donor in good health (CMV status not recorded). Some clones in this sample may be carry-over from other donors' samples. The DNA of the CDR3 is TGTGCCAGCAGCCTACTGGGGACAGAGCTAGCCTATGGCTACACCTTC. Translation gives CASSLLGTELAYGYTF.